The source of this T cell receptor beta chain is a study of technical replicates of blood from a few donors. Assay used: immunoSEQ multiplex PCR; TCRdb lists only in-frame clones, some missing. Of some 13,000 clones listed, around 95% are singletons. Germline assignment: CDR1 SGHAT and CDR2 FQNNGV. V lost 7 bases and J lost 2; bases outside the gene matches: 7. The CDR3 runs to 14 residues. The source material was PBMCs. The chain employs TRBV11-2 and TRBJ2-7; TRBD1 agrees at 8 bases. The clonotype comes from a human donor in good health. The CDR3, as DNA: TGTGCCAGCACCCCCTGGACAGGGACCTACGAGCAGTACTTC. It is translated as CASTPWTGTYEQYF.